This T cell receptor beta chain is from a study of cytomegalovirus exposure and HLA in healthy donors. The CDR3 extends over 14 amino acids. V lost 10 bases and J lost 0, with 13 bases in between. Germline lookup yields CDR1 MDHEN and CDR2 SYDVKM. Study-wide results and limits: An apparent linkage of common viral pathogens to several of the most significant clusters emerged in a later analysis. TCR beta chain V- and J-gene trimming was linked, in a later analysis, to a missense variant in DCLRE1C. Cytomegalovirus association was listed for 164 TCR beta chains. Productive status was seen about 90% or about 30% of the time for most TCR beta V segments in an earlier analysis.

As concerns this clone: Antigen unknown.

The primer mix had 60 Vbeta and 13 Jbeta primers. The repertoire was sequenced with immunoSEQ multiplex PCR; TCRdb's copy has only in-frame clones and lacks some. Of 100,000 to 130,000 clones in the sample, approximately 81% were seen once. This chain uses TRBV28 with TRBJ1-5; D possibly corresponds to TRBD1 (5 bases). This clonotype was obtained from a young man in good health and CMV-seronegative. The sample comprised PBMCs. The CDR3 loop reads CATRSQGSNQPQHF. For the CDR3, the DNA is TGTGCCACGCGGTCCCAGGGTAGCAATCAGCCCCAGCATTTT.